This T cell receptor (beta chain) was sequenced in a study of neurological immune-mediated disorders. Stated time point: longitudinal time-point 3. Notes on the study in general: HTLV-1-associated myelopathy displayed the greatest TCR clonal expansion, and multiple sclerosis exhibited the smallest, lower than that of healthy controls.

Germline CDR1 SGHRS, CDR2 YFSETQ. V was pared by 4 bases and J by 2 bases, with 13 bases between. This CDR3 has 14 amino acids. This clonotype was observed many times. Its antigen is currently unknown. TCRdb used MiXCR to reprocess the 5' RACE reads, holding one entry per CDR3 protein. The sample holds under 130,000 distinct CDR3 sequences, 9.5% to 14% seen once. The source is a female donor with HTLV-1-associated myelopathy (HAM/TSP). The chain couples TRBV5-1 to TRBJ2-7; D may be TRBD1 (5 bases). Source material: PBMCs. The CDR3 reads CASSPDTVAYEQYF. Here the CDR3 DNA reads TGCGCCAGCAGCCCGGACACGGTTGCCTACGAGCAGTACTTC.